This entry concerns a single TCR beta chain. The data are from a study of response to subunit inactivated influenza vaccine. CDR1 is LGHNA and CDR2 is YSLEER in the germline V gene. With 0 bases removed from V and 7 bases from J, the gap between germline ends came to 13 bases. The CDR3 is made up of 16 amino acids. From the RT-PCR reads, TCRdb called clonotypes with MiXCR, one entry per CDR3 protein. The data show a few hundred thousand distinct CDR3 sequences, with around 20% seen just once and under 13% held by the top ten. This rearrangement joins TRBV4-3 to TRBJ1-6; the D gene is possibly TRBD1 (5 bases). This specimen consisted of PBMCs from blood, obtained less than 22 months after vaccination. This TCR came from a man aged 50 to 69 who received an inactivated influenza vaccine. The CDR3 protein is CASSQDGAPGNSPLHF. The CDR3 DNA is TGCGCCAGCAGCCAAGATGGGGCGCCCGGGAATTCACCCCTCCACTTT.